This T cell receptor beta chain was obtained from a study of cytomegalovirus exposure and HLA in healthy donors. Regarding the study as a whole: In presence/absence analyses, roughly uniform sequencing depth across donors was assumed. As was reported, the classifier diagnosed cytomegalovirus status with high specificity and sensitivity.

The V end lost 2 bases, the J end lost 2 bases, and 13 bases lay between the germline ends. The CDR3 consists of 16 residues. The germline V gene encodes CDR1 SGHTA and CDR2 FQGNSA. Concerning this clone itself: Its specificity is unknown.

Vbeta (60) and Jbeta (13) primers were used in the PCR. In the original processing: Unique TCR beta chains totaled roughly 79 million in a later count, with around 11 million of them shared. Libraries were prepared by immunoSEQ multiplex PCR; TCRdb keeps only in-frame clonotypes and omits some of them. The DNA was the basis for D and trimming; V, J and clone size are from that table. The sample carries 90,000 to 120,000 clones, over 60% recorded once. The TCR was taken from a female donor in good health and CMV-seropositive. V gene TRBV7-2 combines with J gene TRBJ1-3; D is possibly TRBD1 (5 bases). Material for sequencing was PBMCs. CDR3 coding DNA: TGTGCCAGCAGCTTACGAGACAGAGGTCCTGGAAACACCATATATTTT. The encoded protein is CASSLRDRGPGNTIYF.